This T cell receptor (beta chain) was recorded in a study of CD4 T cells in relation to SARS-CoV-2 and coronaviruses. Study as a whole: PBMCs were cultured with antigen for over 8 days before TCR beta sequencing.

The unexposed donors gave CD4+ T cells in about 2011-2018, prior to COVID-19. After approximately ten days of culture, CD4+ T cells were isolated. Testing used SARS-CoV-2 S/N and four cold-coronavirus spikes on unexposed-donor CD4+ T cells, cells permitting. The study, taken as a whole, reports: The cross-reactivity analysis covered only spike protein, not other viral proteins.

The CDR3 covers 13 residues. The germline V gene encodes CDR1 MNHEY and CDR2 SVGAGI. The V end was cut by 6 bases, the J end by 2 bases, with 11 bases between. A word on this clone: Its antigen is as yet unknown.

Assay: immunoSEQ multiplex PCR; the TCRdb copy retains only in-frame clones and omits some. The table lists more than 15,000 clones, over 75% of them singletons. J is TRBJ2-7 and V is TRBV6-5; tentative D call: TRBD1 (6 bases). The sequence was collected from a human donor in good health. The sample consisted of CD4+ T cells from PBMCs, cultured in vitro. The CDR3 here is CASSPDRTYEQYF. Written as DNA, the CDR3 is TGTGCCAGCAGCCCAGACAGGACCTACGAGCAGTACTTC.